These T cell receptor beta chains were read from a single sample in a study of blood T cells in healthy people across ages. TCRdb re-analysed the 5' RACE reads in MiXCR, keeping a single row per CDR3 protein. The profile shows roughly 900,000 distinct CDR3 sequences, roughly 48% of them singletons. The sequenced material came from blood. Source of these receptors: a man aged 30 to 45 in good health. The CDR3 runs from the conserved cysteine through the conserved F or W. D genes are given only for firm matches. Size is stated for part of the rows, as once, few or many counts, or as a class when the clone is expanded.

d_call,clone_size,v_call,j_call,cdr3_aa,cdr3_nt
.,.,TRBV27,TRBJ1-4,CASSQDGFNEKLFF,TGTGCCAGCAGTCAGGACGGATTTAATGAAAAACTGTTTTTT
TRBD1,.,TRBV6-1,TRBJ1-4,CASSRGQGLWGNEKLFF,TGTGCCAGCAGCCGTGGACAGGGGTTGTGGGGTAATGAAAAACTGTTTTTT
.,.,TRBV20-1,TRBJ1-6,CSAAGDNSPLHF,TGCAGTGCCGCAGGAGATAATTCACCCCTCCACTTT
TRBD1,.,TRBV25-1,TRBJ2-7,CASILRDRVFHEQYF,TGTGCCAGCATCCTCCGGGACAGGGTCTTTCACGAGCAGTACTTC
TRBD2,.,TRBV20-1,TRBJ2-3,CSARDPMAGDRDTQYF,TGCAGTGCTAGAGATCCTATGGCGGGGGATCGAGATACGCAGTATTTT
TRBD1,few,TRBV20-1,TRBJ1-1,CSARGGQGETEAFF,TGCAGTGCTAGAGGTGGACAGGGCGAAACTGAAGCTTTCTTT
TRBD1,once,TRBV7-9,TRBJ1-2,CASSLTGGPYGYTF,TGTGCCAGCAGCTTAACAGGGGGCCCTTATGGCTACACCTTC
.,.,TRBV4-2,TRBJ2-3,CASSQTIWTDTQYF,TGTGCCAGCAGCCAAACGATTTGGACAGATACGCAGTATTTT
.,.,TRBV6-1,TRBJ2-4,CASWTGGAGKNIQYF,TGTGCCAGCTGGACTGGGGGCGCGGGGAAAAACATTCAGTACTTC
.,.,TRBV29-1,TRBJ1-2,CSVDPEGEINYGYTF,TGCAGCGTTGATCCCGAGGGGGAAATAAACTATGGCTACACCTTC
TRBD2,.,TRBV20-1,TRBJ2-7,CSARESLAGRYEQYF,TGCAGTGCTAGAGAGTCCCTAGCGGGTCGCTACGAGCAGTACTTC
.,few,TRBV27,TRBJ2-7,CASSLDRIRDYEQYF,TGTGCCAGCAGTTTAGACAGAATTAGGGACTACGAGCAGTACTTC
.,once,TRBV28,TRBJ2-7,CASISTGTLSYNEQYF,TGTGCCAGCATATCGACCGGGACTCTGTCCTACAATGAGCAGTACTTC
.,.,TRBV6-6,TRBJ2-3,CASRPGLARGTDTQYF,TGTGCCAGCAGGCCGGGACTCGCCCGGGGAACAGATACGCAGTATTTT
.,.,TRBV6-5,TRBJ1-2,CASSPVLGALYGYTF,TGTGCCAGCAGTCCTGTTCTGGGTGCCCTCTATGGCTACACCTTC
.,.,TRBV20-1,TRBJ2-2,CSARETRTNTGELFF,TGCAGTGCTAGGGAAACACGGACGAACACCGGGGAGCTGTTTTTT
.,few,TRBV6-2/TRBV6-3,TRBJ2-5,CASRPPPSETQYF,TGTGCCAGCAGACCGCCTCCTTCAGAGACCCAGTACTTC
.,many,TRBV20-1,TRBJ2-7,CSARGEHSNEQYF,TGCAGTGCTAGAGGGGAACATTCAAACGAGCAGTACTTC
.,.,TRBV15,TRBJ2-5,CATSRGRTDQETQYF,TGTGCCACCAGCAGAGGCCGGACAGACCAAGAGACCCAGTACTTC